This TCR beta chain originates from a study of a mutant IDH1 vaccine in newly diagnosed glioma. The CDR3 loop spans 14 amino acids. CDR1 and CDR2 from the germline V gene are LNHDA and SQIVND (reference sequence). The trim removed 6 bases at V and 2 bases at J, leaving 1 base unmatched. Sample time point: week 47, end of study. Each dose of the vaccine consisted of 300 ug of mutant IDH1 20-mer peptide, with topical imiquimod. Sequenced by immunoSEQ multiplex PCR; TCRdb stores in-frame clones only, minus some. The sample holds 90,000 to 100,000 clones, 85% to 90% seen once. In regard to this clone: The antigen is unknown.

The specimen comprised PBMCs, sampled from a glioma patient whose treatment included an IDH1 peptide vaccine. The chain is built from TRBV19 and TRBJ2-1; 10 bases are a match to TRBD1. The sequence derives from a woman in her forties or fifties with glioma. CDR3 sequence (DNA): TGTGCCAGTAGGGACAGGGGGGCCTACAATGAGCAGTTCTTC. It specifies CASRDRGAYNEQFF.